These 2 T cell receptor beta chains originate from one sample sequenced in a study of T-cell memory formation after mild COVID-19. TCRdb ran MiXCR on the 5' RACE reads and lists one entry per CDR3 protein. The sample records approximately 260,000 distinct CDR3 sequences, 16% being singletons. The specimen was PBMCs or a T cell subset sorted from them (not recorded which). These receptors came from a man younger than 30 who had mild COVID-19 (a few samples of this study predate the infection). Cell type and time point are not known.

This clonotype has ten or more counts. The CDR3 nucleotides are TGCGCCAGCCGCCGGGACAGGGACAATGAGCAGTTCTTC. Its translation is CASRRDRDNEQFF. This chain joins TRBV5-1 and TRBJ2-1; TRBD1 agrees at 9 bases. The trim removed 7 bases at V and 5 bases at J, leaving 4 bases unmatched. The CDR3 runs 13 residues. The germline V gene has CDR1 SGHRS and CDR2 YFSETQ.

Many counts were recorded for this clonotype. The chain uses TRBV27 and TRBJ2-7; TRBD1 matches 8 bases. Germline assignment: CDR1 MNHEY and CDR2 SMNVEV (reference sequence). With 5 bases clipped from V and 3 bases from J, the junction kept 6 bases outside the gene matches. The CDR3 spans 14 residues. CDR3 sequence reads: CASSPDRGGYEQYF. In nucleotides, the CDR3 is TGTGCCAGCAGTCCCGACAGGGGAGGCTACGAGCAGTACTTC.